Listed below are T cell receptor beta chains from one sample, sequenced in a study of blood T cell repertoires in COVID-19. The table came from immunoSEQ multiplex PCR; TCRdb's copy has only in-frame clones and leaves some out. The sample shows roughly 180,000 clones, under 90% of them seen only once. Sequencing was carried out using PBMCs or T cells enriched from blood (not recorded which). Source of these receptors: a man aged 60-69 years who had recovered from COVID-19. Both conserved end residues are part of each CDR3. D genes are given only for firm matches. Expanded clones are given a class, and other clones once, few, many or no size at all.

j_call clone_size v_call d_call cdr3_aa cdr3_nt
TRBJ2-1 NA TRBV4-2 TRBD2 CASSPRISGGPRIDEQFF TGTGCCAGCAGCCCCCGGATCTCGGGAGGGCCGAGGATCGATGAGCAGTTCTTC
TRBJ2-7 NA TRBV18 NA CASSPGAHEQYF TGTGCCAGCTCACCAGGGGCCCACGAGCAGTACTTC
TRBJ2-1 NA TRBV12-5 NA CASGLGTRNNEQFF TGTGCTAGTGGTTTGGGTACTAGGAACAATGAGCAGTTCTTC
TRBJ2-1 NA TRBV9 TRBD1 CASSVDEGTVNNEQFF TGTGCCAGCAGCGTAGACGAAGGGACAGTGAACAATGAGCAGTTCTTC
TRBJ1-5 NA TRBV27 NA CASSTQYNQPQHF TGTGCCAGCAGCACTCAATACAATCAGCCCCAGCATTTT
TRBJ2-7 few TRBV2 TRBD1 CASTIRTGKPEQYF TGTGCCAGCACCATAAGGACAGGGAAGCCCGAGCAGTACTTC
TRBJ2-6 few TRBV6-5 NA CASSYISGANVLTF TGTGCCAGCAGCTATATCTCTGGGGCCAACGTCCTGACTTTC
TRBJ2-1 NA TRBV10-3 NA CAITSLFRDNYNEQFF TGTGCCATCACCTCTTTATTTCGGGACAACTACAATGAGCAGTTCTTC
TRBJ1-2 once TRBV9 NA CASSVTGNYGYTF TGTGCCAGCAGCGTTACAGGGAACTATGGCTACACCTTC
TRBJ2-1 once TRBV5-6 TRBD2 CASSSRLAAPSYNEQFF TGTGCCAGCAGCTCCAGACTAGCGGCCCCCTCCTACAATGAGCAGTTCTTC
TRBJ2-7 NA TRBV28 NA CASSPGTYSYEQYF TGTGCCAGCAGTCCCGGGACTTACTCCTACGAGCAGTACTTC
TRBJ1-1 NA TRBV7-8 NA CASSEGRLLNTEAFF TGTGCCAGCAGCGAAGGGAGGTTGTTGAACACTGAAGCTTTCTTT
TRBJ2-7 NA TRBV15 TRBD1 CATSNGQGAYEQYF TGTGCCACCAGCAATGGACAGGGGGCCTACGAGCAGTACTTC
TRBJ1-1 NA TRBV7-9 NA CASSSVAGITEAFF TGTGCCAGCAGCTCGGTCGCGGGAATAACTGAAGCTTTCTTT
TRBJ1-3 NA TRBV11-2 TRBD1 CASRPLSSGGKGGNTIYF TGTGCCAGCAGGCCTTTATCGTCAGGGGGAAAGGGTGGAAACACCATATATTTT
TRBJ2-7 NA TRBV4-2 NA CASSQDPRGRYEQYF TGTGCCAGCAGCCAAGATCCCAGGGGACGCTACGAGCAGTACTTC
TRBJ1-1 NA TRBV27 TRBD1 CASSPDRVNTEAFF TGTGCCAGCAGTCCTGACAGGGTTAACACTGAAGCTTTCTTT
TRBJ1-5 once TRBV7-8 NA CASSLAGGDQPQHF TGTGCCAGCAGCTTAGCGGGGGGTGACCAGCCCCAGCATTTT
TRBJ1-4 NA TRBV7-8 NA CASSLGPDLGTNEKLFF TGTGCCAGCAGCTTAGGCCCCGACTTAGGAACTAATGAAAAACTGTTTTTT
TRBJ1-2 NA TRBV10-3 TRBD1 CAIRRDRVSYTF TGTGCCATCAGACGCGACAGGGTGAGCTACACCTTC
TRBJ2-7 few TRBV5-6 TRBD1 CASSLPRGPEQYF TGTGCCAGCAGTTTGCCCAGGGGGCCCGAGCAGTACTTC
TRBJ2-7 once TRBV29-1 NA CSVAPGTGGTEQYF TGCAGCGTTGCTCCGGGAACCGGAGGGACCGAGCAGTACTTC
TRBJ2-3 NA TRBV5-4 NA CASSLEREDTQYF TGTGCCAGCAGCTTGGAACGGGAAGATACGCAGTATTTT
TRBJ1-1 NA TRBV10-3 NA CAISPVPGQNTEAFF TGTGCCATCAGTCCCGTACCTGGACAGAACACTGAAGCTTTCTTT
TRBJ2-3 medium-sized TRBV9 NA CASSVDTGLDLTDTQYF TGTGCCAGCAGCGTCGATACAGGGTTGGACCTCACAGATACGCAGTATTTT
TRBJ2-1 NA TRBV11-2 TRBD2 CASSLGLAGIYNEQFF TGTGCCAGCAGCTTAGGACTAGCGGGGATATACAATGAGCAGTTCTTC
TRBJ2-7 NA TRBV19 TRBD1 CASSPGQFFYEQYF TGTGCCAGTAGTCCGGGACAGTTCTTCTACGAGCAGTACTTC
TRBJ2-7 once TRBV18 TRBD1 CASSPDRGRGSEQYF TGTGCCAGCTCACCAGACAGGGGGCGCGGGTCCGAGCAGTACTTC
TRBJ1-3 NA TRBV7-9 NA CASSLSGVGNTIYF TGTGCCAGCAGCTTATCAGGGGTAGGAAACACCATATATTTT
TRBJ2-1 NA TRBV5-5 NA CASSRRGSYNEQFF TGTGCCAGCAGCCGGAGGGGCTCCTACAATGAGCAGTTCTTC
TRBJ2-7 NA TRBV4-2 TRBD2 CASSQGGTSGSVSYEQYF TGTGCCAGCAGCCAAGGTGGGACTAGCGGGAGTGTATCCTACGAGCAGTACTTC
TRBJ1-1 NA TRBV27 TRBD1 CASSALGQLNTEAFF TGTGCCAGCAGTGCCTTGGGACAGTTGAACACTGAAGCTTTCTTT
TRBJ2-1 few TRBV18 NA CASSPRWSDEQFF TGTGCCAGCTCACCCCGGTGGAGCGATGAGCAGTTCTTC
TRBJ1-2 NA TRBV7-6 TRBD1 CASSPGQGRGGGYGYTF TGTGCCAGCAGCCCGGGACAGGGGAGGGGCGGTGGCTATGGCTACACCTTC
TRBJ2-7 NA TRBV4-1 NA CASSQDLQSYEQYF TGCGCCAGCAGCCAAGATTTACAGAGCTACGAGCAGTACTTC
TRBJ1-1 NA TRBV11-2 NA CASSGGGLLSTEAFF TGTGCCAGCAGCGGGGGAGGCCTTCTGAGCACTGAAGCTTTCTTT
TRBJ1-1 many TRBV28 NA CASSGRTEDTEAFF TGTGCCAGCAGTGGACGGACAGAAGACACTGAAGCTTTCTTT
TRBJ2-5 NA TRBV5-5 NA CASSLVTGRGETQYF TGTGCCAGCAGCTTGGTTACAGGCCGCGGAGAGACCCAGTACTTC
TRBJ2-7 once TRBV7-9 NA CASISTGRGRQDEQYF TGTGCCAGCATATCAACAGGGAGGGGGAGACAGGACGAGCAGTACTTC
TRBJ1-6 NA TRBV7-2 NA CASSLYDRHSPLHF TGTGCCAGCAGCTTGTACGATAGACACTCACCCCTCCACTTT
TRBJ1-1 NA TRBV10-3 NA CAIKSEAASGGTEAFF TGTGCCATCAAGTCCGAGGCCGCCAGCGGTGGAACTGAAGCTTTCTTT
TRBJ1-2 NA TRBV5-1 TRBD1 CASSLGQGHYGYTF TGCGCCAGCAGCTTGGGACAGGGACACTATGGCTACACCTTC
TRBJ2-5 NA TRBV6-4 NA CASSETQAQTQYF TGTGCCAGCAGTGAGACCCAGGCCCAGACCCAGTACTTC
TRBJ2-1 NA TRBV5-4 NA CASSLAGFSEQFF TGTGCCAGCAGCTTGGCAGGGTTTTCTGAGCAGTTCTTC
TRBJ2-3 NA TRBV27 TRBD1 CASSSYPGTGGTDTQYF TGTGCCAGCAGTTCGTACCCCGGGACAGGGGGCACAGATACGCAGTATTTT
TRBJ2-1 NA TRBV11-3 NA CASSQGHYNEQFF TGTGCCAGCAGCCAGGGACATTACAATGAGCAGTTCTTC
TRBJ2-3 NA TRBV7-3 NA CASSLDYRTDTQYF TGTGCCAGCAGCTTGGACTATCGCACAGATACGCAGTATTTT
TRBJ1-6 NA TRBV4-1 NA CASSQDPNSPLHF TGCGCCAGCAGCCAAGACCCGAATTCACCCCTCCACTTT
TRBJ2-5 NA TRBV28 TRBD1 CASSLWAGGEETQYF TGTGCCAGCAGTTTATGGGCAGGGGGCGAAGAGACCCAGTACTTC
TRBJ2-6 NA TRBV11-1 NA CASSLLGAGANVLTF TGTGCCAGCAGCTTATTGGGGGCCGGGGCCAACGTCCTGACTTTC
TRBJ2-1 NA TRBV3-1/TRBV3-2 TRBD2 CASSQVLAGGTAEQFF TGTGCCAGCAGCCAAGTACTAGCGGGAGGGACTGCTGAGCAGTTCTTC
TRBJ1-4 NA TRBV6-5 NA CASSTRRGEKLFF TGTGCCAGCAGTACCCGGCGGGGTGAAAAACTGTTTTTT
TRBJ2-3 NA TRBV2 NA CASSVHNSDTQYF TGTGCCAGCAGTGTTCACAATTCAGATACGCAGTATTTT
TRBJ1-5 few TRBV9 NA CASSPTGGHQPQHF TGTGCCAGCAGCCCTACCGGGGGTCATCAGCCCCAGCATTTT
TRBJ1-2 NA TRBV30 TRBD1 CAWGQGYGYTF TGTGCCTGGGGACAGGGGTATGGCTACACCTTC
TRBJ2-3 NA TRBV7-8 TRBD2 CASSLVSGGPIDTQYF TGTGCCAGCAGCTTGGTGTCGGGAGGGCCCATAGATACGCAGTATTTT
TRBJ1-5 NA TRBV2 TRBD1 CASSLTGTVSNQPQHF TGTGCCAGCAGTCTAACCGGGACAGTTAGCAATCAGCCCCAGCATTTT